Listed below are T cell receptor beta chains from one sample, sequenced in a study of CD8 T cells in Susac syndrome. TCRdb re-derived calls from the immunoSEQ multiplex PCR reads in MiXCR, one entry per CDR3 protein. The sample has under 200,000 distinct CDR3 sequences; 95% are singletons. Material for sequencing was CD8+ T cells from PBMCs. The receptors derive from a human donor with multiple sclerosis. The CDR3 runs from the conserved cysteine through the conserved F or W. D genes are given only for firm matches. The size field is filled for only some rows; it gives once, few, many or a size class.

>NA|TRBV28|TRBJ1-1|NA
TGTGCCAGCAGGCTTACAGAGAACACTGAAGCTTTCTTT
CASRLTENTEAFF
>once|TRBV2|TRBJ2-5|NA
TGTGCCAGTGACGAAGGGGGGGAGACCCAGTACTTC
CASDEGGETQYF
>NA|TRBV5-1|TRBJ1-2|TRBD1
TGCGCCAGCAGCTACAGAACGGACAGGATTAATGGCTACACCTTC
CASSYRTDRINGYTF
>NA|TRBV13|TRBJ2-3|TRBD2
TGTGCCAGCAGCCAACTTTCGGGGGGGCAGGCAGATACGCAGTATTTT
CASSQLSGGQADTQYF
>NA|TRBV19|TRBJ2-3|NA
TGTGCCAGTAGTATAGACCTACGCACAGATACGCAGTATTTT
CASSIDLRTDTQYF
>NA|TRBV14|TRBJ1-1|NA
TGTGCCAGCAGACAGACAGTGAACACTGAAGCTTTCTTT
CASRQTVNTEAFF
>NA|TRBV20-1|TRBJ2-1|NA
TGCAGTGCCCATATGTCTCCACGGAAAGAGGGTGAGCAGTTCTTC
CSAHMSPRKEGEQFF
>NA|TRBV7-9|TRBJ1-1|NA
TGTGCCAGCAGGTCAGGGGTCACTGAAGCTTTCTTT
CASRSGVTEAFF
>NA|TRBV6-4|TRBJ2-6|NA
TGTGCCAGCACCACCATCGGCTCTGGGGCCAACGTCCTGACTTTC
CASTTIGSGANVLTF
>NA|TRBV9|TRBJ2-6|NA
TGTGCCAGCAGCGACAGTAGGGCCAACGTCCTGACTTTC
CASSDSRANVLTF
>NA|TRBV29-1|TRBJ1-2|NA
TGCAGCGTTGACAGGGCGGATGGCTACACCTTC
CSVDRADGYTF
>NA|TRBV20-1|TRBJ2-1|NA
TGCAGTGCAGCTGAGCACAATGAGCAGTTCTTC
CSAAEHNEQFF
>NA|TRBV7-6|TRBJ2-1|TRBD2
TGTGCCAGCAGCTTGGACATTAGCGGGAGGGCTAATCGGTTCTTC
CASSLDISGRANRFF
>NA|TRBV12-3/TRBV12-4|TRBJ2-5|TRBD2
TGTGCCAGCAGTACCAGTACCGGGACTAGTATACATGGGGAGACCCAGTACTTC
CASSTSTGTSIHGETQYF
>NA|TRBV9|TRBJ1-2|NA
TGTGCCAGCAGCGTGTTGGGTACAGCCACGAGGGGCTACACCTTC
CASSVLGTATRGYTF
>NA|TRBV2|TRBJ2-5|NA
TGTGCCTCCCGGGGCAGGGTCGAGACCCAGTACTTC
CASRGRVETQYF
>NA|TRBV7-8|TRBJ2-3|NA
TGTGCCAGCAGCCCCCGGGACCTTGGCACAGATACGCAGTATTTT
CASSPRDLGTDTQYF
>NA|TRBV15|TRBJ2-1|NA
TGTGCCACCAGCAGAGATCCCCTCAATGAGCAGTTCTTC
CATSRDPLNEQFF
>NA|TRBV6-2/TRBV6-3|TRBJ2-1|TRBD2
TGTGCCAGCAGTGACGGACTAGCGGGAGGACCTTACAATGAGCAGTTCTTC
CASSDGLAGGPYNEQFF
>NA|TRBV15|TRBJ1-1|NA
TGTGCCACCAGCCGTGGGTCAGGCACTGAAGCTTTCTTT
CATSRGSGTEAFF
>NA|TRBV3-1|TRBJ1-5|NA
TGTGCCAGCAGCCACGAGGGGGGTCAGCCCCAGCATTTT
CASSHEGGQPQHF
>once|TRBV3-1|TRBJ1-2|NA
TGTGCCAGCAGCCAAGGACGGATGCTCAACTATGGCTACACCTTC
CASSQGRMLNYGYTF
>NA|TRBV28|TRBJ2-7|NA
TGTGCCAGCAGTATATACAGGGTTGAGCAGTACTTC
CASSIYRVEQYF
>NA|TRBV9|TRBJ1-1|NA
TGTGCCAGCAGCGTTGGGGCAAAGACTGAAGCTTTCTTT
CASSVGAKTEAFF
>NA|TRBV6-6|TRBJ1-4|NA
TGTGCCACCCGTATCGTCGGGGGGGTTAATGAAAAACTGTTTTTT
CATRIVGGVNEKLFF
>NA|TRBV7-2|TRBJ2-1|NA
TGTGCCAGCAGCTTTAGGGGGAATGAGCAGTTCTTC
CASSFRGNEQFF
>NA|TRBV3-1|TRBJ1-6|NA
TGTGCCAGCAGCCAAGGCTTCATAGGAGGTTCACCCCTCCACTTT
CASSQGFIGGSPLHF
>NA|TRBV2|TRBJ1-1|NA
TGTGCCAGCAGTCAAAATTCGGGGAGTGAAGCTTTCTTT
CASSQNSGSEAFF
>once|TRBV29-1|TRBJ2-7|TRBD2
TGCAGCGTCCGAACCGCGGGAGTTTACGAGCAGTACTTC
CSVRTAGVYEQYF
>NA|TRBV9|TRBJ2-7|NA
TGTGCCAGCAGCGTAGGTTTGGTTGGCTACGAGCAGTACTTC
CASSVGLVGYEQYF
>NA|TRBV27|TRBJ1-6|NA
TGTGCCAGCAGCCAGGGGATGATTACACACTCACCCCTCCACTTT
CASSQGMITHSPLHF
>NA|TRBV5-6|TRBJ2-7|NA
TGTGCTTTGGGCTTACAGGGATCCCACGAGCAGTACTTC
CALGLQGSHEQYF
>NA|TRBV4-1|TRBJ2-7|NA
TGCGCCAGCAGCCTCCGGACAGAGGGAACCGAGCAGTACTTC
CASSLRTEGTEQYF
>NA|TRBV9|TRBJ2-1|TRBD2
TGTGCCAGCAGCGTCGGACTAGCGGCCTACAATGAGCAGTTCTTC
CASSVGLAAYNEQFF
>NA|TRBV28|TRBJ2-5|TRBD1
TGTGCCAGCAGACAGACAGGGGACAACCAAGAGACCCAGTACTTC
CASRQTGDNQETQYF
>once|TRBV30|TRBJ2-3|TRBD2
TGTGCCTGGAGTGCTGACAGCGGGAGGTCAGATACGCAGTATTTT
CAWSADSGRSDTQYF
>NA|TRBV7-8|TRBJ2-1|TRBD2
TGTGCCAGCAGCTTATTCGGGAGGGGCGATGAGCAGTTCTTC
CASSLFGRGDEQFF
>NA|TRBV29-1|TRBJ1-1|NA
TGCAGCGTTGAGGAGGGACACCCTGAAGCTTTCTTT
CSVEEGHPEAFF
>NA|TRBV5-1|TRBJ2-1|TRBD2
TGCGCCAGCACCCCGACTAGCGGACACAATGAGCAGTTCTTC
CASTPTSGHNEQFF
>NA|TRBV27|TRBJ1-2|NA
TGTGCCAGCAGTTCTGTGATTGGCGGCTACACCTTC
CASSSVIGGYTF
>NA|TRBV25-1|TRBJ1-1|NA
TGTGCCAGCAGTACGGGGGGGAACACTGAAGCTTTCTTT
CASSTGGNTEAFF
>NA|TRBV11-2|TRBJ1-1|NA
TGTGCCAGCAGCCCCCCGTGGGAAGAAGCTTTCTTT
CASSPPWEEAFF
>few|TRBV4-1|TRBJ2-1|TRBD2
TGCGCCAGCAGCCGATCTGCGGGAGTCTACAATGAGCAGTTCTTC
CASSRSAGVYNEQFF
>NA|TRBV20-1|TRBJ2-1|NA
TGCAGTGCCCACCAGGGAGGAACCTACAATGAGCAGTTCTTC
CSAHQGGTYNEQFF
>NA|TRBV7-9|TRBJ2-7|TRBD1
TGTGCCAGCAGCTCAGCCGGGACAGGATACGAGCAGTACTTC
CASSSAGTGYEQYF
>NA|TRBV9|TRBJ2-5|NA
TGTGCCAGCAGCGTAACTTCCGTAAAAGAGACCCAGTACTTC
CASSVTSVKETQYF
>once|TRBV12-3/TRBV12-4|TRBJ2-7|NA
TGTGCCAGCATTACGGGACCCTACGAGCAGTACTTC
CASITGPYEQYF
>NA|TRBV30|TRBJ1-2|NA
TGTGCCTGGAATGAGGGCTACACCTTC
CAWNEGYTF
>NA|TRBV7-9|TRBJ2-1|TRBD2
TGTGCCAGCAGCTTAAGCGGGGGAATTGAGCAGTTCTTC
CASSLSGGIEQFF
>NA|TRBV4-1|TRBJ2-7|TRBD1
TGCGCCAGCAGCCAAGTCCAGGGGGCAGGGGAGCAGTACTTC
CASSQVQGAGEQYF
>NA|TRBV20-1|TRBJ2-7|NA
TGCAGTGCTAGAGAGAGGAGGGGCTCCTACGAGCAGTACTTC
CSARERRGSYEQYF
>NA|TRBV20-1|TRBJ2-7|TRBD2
TGCAGTGCTAGGGGTACCTCGGGACTAGCGGAATACGAGCAGTACTTC
CSARGTSGLAEYEQYF
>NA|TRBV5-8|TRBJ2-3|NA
TGTGCCAGCAGCTCGGCGTGGGGGAGCACAGATACGCAGTATTTT
CASSSAWGSTDTQYF
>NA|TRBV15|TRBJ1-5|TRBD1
TGTGCCACCAGTAGGGACAGATCAGGTGCGCCCCAGCATTTT
CATSRDRSGAPQHF